The clone carrying this T cell receptor beta chain was counted between two and nine times. No antigen is known for it. These data originate in a study of blood T cells in healthy people across ages. Study-level points and caveats: Bulk PBMC profiling left naive and antigen-experienced comparisons inconclusive. Changes in expanded clonotypes were possibly confounded, as the CMV status of donors was unknown.

Germline V gene sequence: CDR1 LNHDA, CDR2 SQIVND (reference sequence). The CDR3 loop spans 15 amino acids. V was clipped by 3 bases and J by 0 bases, with 12 bases between them. In terms of origin and age, donors were healthy Caucasian individuals from Russia aged roughly 6 to 95. PCR was performed a second time for about 7 to 11 cycles using a sample-barcoded 5' primer and a J-beta primer mix. TCRdb itself ran the 5' RACE reads through MiXCR, one entry per CDR3 protein. The sample lists about 620,000 distinct CDR3 sequences, roughly 20% occurring once. The sequencing sample was made of blood. The receptor comes from a man aged 65-85 years in good health. This chain uses TRBV19 with TRBJ2-7; maybe TRBD1 (5 bases). The CDR3 DNA sequence: TGTGCCAGTAGTATCGACAGCCGTCCCTCCTACGAGCAGTACTTC. Its translation is CASSIDSRPSYEQYF.